Included here is one T cell receptor beta chain sequence, with context. The antigen remains undetermined. This entry is derived from a study of cytotoxic CD8 clonotypes in ibrutinib-treated CLL. Libraries were prepared by immunoSEQ multiplex PCR; TCRdb keeps only in-frame clonotypes and omits some of them. Altogether over 70,000 clones are present, 75% to 85% being singletons, with the ten largest covering 4% to 5.5%. This CDR3 is built from 15 residues. Germline V gives CDR1 MDHEN, CDR2 SYDVKM. V was shortened by 8 bases and J by 2 bases, with 19 bases between the two germline ends. General study points: For progressing versus sustained-remission patients, sampling times were not the same. Public clonotypes, rarely seen, contracted or held steady on treatment. Pretreatment clonality was elevated relative to age-matched healthy donors and paralleled circulating CD8+ T-cell counts. The clonality went up when patients responded to ibrutinib and dropped back toward baseline at progression.

This chain links TRBV28 with TRBJ2-7, with D tentatively TRBD2 (7 bases). This receptor was identified in a human donor with chronic lymphocytic leukemia. The sample was PBMCs, taken after 12 months of ibrutinib treatment. CDR3 sequence: CASCRGGAEAYEQYF. As DNA, the CDR3 is TGTGCCAGCTGCCGTGGGGGGGCCGAGGCCTACGAGCAGTACTTC.